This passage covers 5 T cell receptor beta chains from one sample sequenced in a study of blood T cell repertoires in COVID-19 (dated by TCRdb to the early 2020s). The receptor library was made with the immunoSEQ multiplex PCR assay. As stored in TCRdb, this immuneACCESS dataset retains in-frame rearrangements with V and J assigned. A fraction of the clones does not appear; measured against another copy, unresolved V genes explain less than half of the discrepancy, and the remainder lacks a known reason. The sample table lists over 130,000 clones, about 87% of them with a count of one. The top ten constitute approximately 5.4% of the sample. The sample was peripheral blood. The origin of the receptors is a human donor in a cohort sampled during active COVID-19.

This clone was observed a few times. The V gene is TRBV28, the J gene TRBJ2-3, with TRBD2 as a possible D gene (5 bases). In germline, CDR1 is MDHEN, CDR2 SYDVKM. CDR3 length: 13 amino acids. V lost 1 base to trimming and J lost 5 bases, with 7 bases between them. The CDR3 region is CASSLSGGDTQYF. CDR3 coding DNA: TGTGCCAGCAGTTTATCCGGAGGAGATACGCAGTATTTT.

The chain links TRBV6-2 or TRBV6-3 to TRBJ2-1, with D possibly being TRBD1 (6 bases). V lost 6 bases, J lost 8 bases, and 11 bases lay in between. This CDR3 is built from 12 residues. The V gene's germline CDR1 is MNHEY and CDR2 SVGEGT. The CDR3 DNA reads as TGTGCCAGCAGCACACAGGGCTATGAGCAGTTCTTC. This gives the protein CASSTQGYEQFF.

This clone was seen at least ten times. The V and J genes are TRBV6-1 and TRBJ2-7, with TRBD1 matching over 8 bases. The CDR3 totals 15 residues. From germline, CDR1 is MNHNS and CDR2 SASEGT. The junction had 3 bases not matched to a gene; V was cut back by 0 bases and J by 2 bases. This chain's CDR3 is CASSEATGETYEQYF. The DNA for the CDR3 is TGTGCCAGCAGTGAAGCGACAGGGGAGACCTACGAGCAGTACTTC.

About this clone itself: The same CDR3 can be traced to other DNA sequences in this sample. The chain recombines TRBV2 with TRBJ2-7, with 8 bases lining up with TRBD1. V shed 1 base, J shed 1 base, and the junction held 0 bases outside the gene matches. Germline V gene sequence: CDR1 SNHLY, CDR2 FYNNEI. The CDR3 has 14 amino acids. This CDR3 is CASSEGTGSYEQYF. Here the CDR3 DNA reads TGTGCCAGCAGTGAAGGGACAGGGTCCTACGAGCAGTACTTC.

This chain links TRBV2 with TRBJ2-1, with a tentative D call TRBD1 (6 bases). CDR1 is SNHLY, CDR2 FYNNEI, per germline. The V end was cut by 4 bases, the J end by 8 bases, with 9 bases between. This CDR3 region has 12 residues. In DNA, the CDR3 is TGTGCCAGCAGTGTCCAGGGGTATGAGCAGTTCTTC. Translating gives CASSVQGYEQFF. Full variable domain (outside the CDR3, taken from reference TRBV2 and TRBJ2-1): EPEVTQTPSHQVTQMGQEVILRCVPISNHLYFYWYRQILGQKVEFLVSFYNNEISEKSEIFDDQFSVERPDGSNFTLKIRSTKLEDSAMYFCASSVQGYEQFFGPGTRLTVL.